These T cell receptor beta chains were read from a single sample in a study of CD8+ T cells in alopecia areata. Produced via immunoSEQ multiplex PCR; TCRdb's table is partial and in-frame only. This table holds some 160,000 clones, under 70% found once. The source was CD4+ T cells sorted from blood, collected at week 4, from a patient treated with tofacitinib. The receptors stem from a human donor with alopecia areata. Each CDR3 is given with its conserved first and last residue. Fields, in order: clone size, D gene, V gene, J gene, CDR3 protein, CDR3 DNA. D genes are given only for firm matches. Part of the rows lack a size; the others show once, few, many or a class for expanded clones.

.,.,TRBV10-3,TRBJ1-2,CAISESGGRVNYGYTF,TGTGCCATCAGTGAGTCGGGGGGCCGCGTTAACTATGGCTACACCTTC
.,TRBD1,TRBV30,TRBJ2-1,CAWKPDRGALRGQFF,TGTGCCTGGAAACCTGACAGGGGAGCGCTGCGGGGGCAGTTCTTC
.,.,TRBV9,TRBJ1-1,CASSVAQYRGTEAFF,TGTGCCAGCAGCGTAGCACAGTATCGGGGGACTGAAGCTTTCTTT
.,.,TRBV2,TRBJ1-2,CASTYRANYGYTF,TGTGCCAGCACTTACAGGGCTAACTATGGCTACACCTTC
.,.,TRBV2,TRBJ1-2,CAYPGAGTFYGYTF,TGTGCCTACCCAGGGGCAGGAACCTTCTATGGCTACACCTTC
few,TRBD1,TRBV5-4,TRBJ1-1,CASSWGQGDTEAFF,TGTGCCAGCAGCTGGGGACAGGGCGACACTGAAGCTTTCTTT
.,TRBD1,TRBV27,TRBJ1-3,CASSSTGLSGNTIYF,TGTGCCAGCAGTTCGACAGGGCTCTCTGGAAACACCATATATTTT
.,TRBD1,TRBV29-1,TRBJ2-2,CSVTRDRGTGELFF,TGCAGCGTTACCCGGGACAGGGGGACCGGGGAGCTGTTTTTT
.,.,TRBV19,TRBJ2-5,CASSNRGGRETQYF,TGTGCCAGTAGTAATCGGGGCGGGCGGGAGACCCAGTACTTC
.,.,TRBV5-6,TRBJ2-7,CASSRGTPQYF,TGTGCCAGCAGCCGGGGGACTCCGCAGTACTTC
.,.,TRBV30,TRBJ1-4,CAWSVPSGTHREKLFF,TGTGCCTGGAGTGTACCTTCAGGGACCCACAGGGAAAAACTGTTTTTT
.,.,TRBV6-6,TRBJ2-1,CASGRTDLEQFF,TGTGCCAGCGGCCGGACTGACTTAGAGCAGTTCTTC
.,TRBD1,TRBV7-2,TRBJ1-2,CASSGGTGNYGYTF,TGTGCCAGCAGCGGGGGGACAGGGAACTATGGCTACACCTTC
few,TRBD2,TRBV15,TRBJ2-1,CATQSGTVYNEQFF,TGTGCCACCCAAAGCGGGACGGTCTACAATGAGCAGTTCTTC
.,.,TRBV30,TRBJ1-1,CAYNRQGNTEAFF,TGTGCCTACAACCGGCAGGGGAACACTGAAGCTTTCTTT
.,.,TRBV5-1,TRBJ1-4,CASSYPESEKLFF,TGCGCCAGCAGCTATCCCGAGTCTGAAAAACTGTTTTTT
.,TRBD2,TRBV4-2,TRBJ2-1,CASQGLAGVDEQFF,TGTGCCAGCCAGGGACTAGCGGGGGTAGACGAGCAGTTCTTC
once,.,TRBV20-1,TRBJ1-2,CSASREYGYTF,TGCAGTGCTAGCAGGGAGTATGGCTACACCTTC
few,.,TRBV11-1,TRBJ1-1,CASSLRFSVRPFF,TGTGCCAGCAGCTTAAGATTCTCGGTACGGCCTTTCTTT
medium-sized,TRBD1,TRBV19,TRBJ2-5,CASRSSSRNRGEETQYF,TGTGCCAGTAGAAGCTCCTCTCGAAACAGGGGCGAAGAGACCCAGTACTTC
.,.,TRBV15,TRBJ2-4,CATSRDTKNIQYF,TGTGCCACCAGCAGAGACACCAAAAACATTCAGTACTTC
few,TRBD1,TRBV7-9,TRBJ1-1,CASSLASGTGLNTEAFF,TGTGCCAGCAGCTTAGCCTCCGGGACAGGGCTGAACACTGAAGCTTTCTTT
.,.,TRBV30,TRBJ1-2,CAWSPISGLGYGYTF,TGTGCCTGGAGTCCCATATCGGGGCTGGGCTATGGCTACACCTTC
.,TRBD2,TRBV5-1,TRBJ2-2,CASSLGLAGGFTGELFF,TGCGCCAGCAGCCTCGGACTAGCGGGGGGCTTCACCGGGGAGCTGTTTTTT
.,TRBD1,TRBV5-1,TRBJ1-1,CASSFGAGGAAEAFF,TGCGCCAGCAGCTTCGGGGCAGGGGGCGCCGCTGAAGCTTTCTTT
.,TRBD2,TRBV14,TRBJ2-7,CASSQLIAGPSSYEQYF,TGTGCCAGCAGCCAATTAATAGCGGGGCCCAGCTCCTACGAGCAGTACTTC
.,.,TRBV27,TRBJ2-3,CASSFTLSTDTQYF,TGTGCCAGCAGTTTTACGCTCAGCACAGATACGCAGTATTTT
.,.,TRBV5-1,TRBJ1-1,CASSLIRMTEAFF,TGCGCCAGCAGCTTGATTAGGATGACTGAAGCTTTCTTT
few,.,TRBV25-1,TRBJ2-3,CASSEFRGSTDTQYF,TGTGCCAGCAGTGAATTTAGGGGCAGCACAGATACGCAGTATTTT
once,.,TRBV10-3,TRBJ2-5,CAIGTRGLAQETQYF,TGTGCCATTGGCACAAGGGGACTGGCTCAAGAGACCCAGTACTTC
.,TRBD1,TRBV5-6,TRBJ2-7,CASRITGGTEQYF,TGTGCCAGCAGGATTACAGGGGGAACCGAGCAGTACTTC
many,TRBD2,TRBV7-2,TRBJ2-7,CASSLWLAAGVGQYF,TGTGCCAGCAGCTTATGGCTAGCGGCAGGAGTCGGGCAGTACTTC
.,TRBD1,TRBV20-1,TRBJ2-1,CSARGHNEQFF,TGCAGTGCCAGGGGGCACAATGAGCAGTTCTTC
few,.,TRBV29-1,TRBJ2-5,CSVEAGLRETQYF,TGCAGCGTTGAGGCAGGATTGCGGGAGACCCAGTACTTC
.,.,TRBV30,TRBJ1-2,CAWSVSGARSNYGYTF,TGTGCCTGGAGTGTATCCGGGGCAAGGTCTAACTATGGCTACACCTTC
.,TRBD2,TRBV5-6,TRBJ2-5,CASSPGVGGRKETQYF,TGTGCCAGCAGCCCCGGAGTGGGAGGGCGGAAAGAGACCCAGTACTTC
.,TRBD1,TRBV15,TRBJ2-5,CATSTTQGAQETQYF,TGTGCCACCAGTACTACTCAGGGGGCCCAAGAGACCCAGTACTTC
.,.,TRBV6-6,TRBJ1-2,CASSYSGGYGYTF,TGTGCCAGCAGTTACTCAGGGGGCTATGGCTACACCTTC
few,TRBD2,TRBV9,TRBJ2-1,CASSVDPSGGLYNEQFF,TGTGCCAGCAGCGTAGATCCTAGCGGGGGGCTTTACAATGAGCAGTTCTTC
.,.,TRBV5-1,TRBJ1-1,CASSLRQGNTEAFF,TGCGCCAGCAGCTTGCGGCAGGGCAACACTGAAGCTTTCTTT
few,TRBD1,TRBV10-3,TRBJ1-5,CAISDGQGIAPQHF,TGTGCCATCAGTGACGGACAGGGGATTGCGCCCCAGCATTTT
.,.,TRBV27,TRBJ2-3,CASSLRWGGTDTQYF,TGTGCCAGCAGTTTACGATGGGGGGGCACAGATACGCAGTATTTT
.,TRBD1,TRBV29-1,TRBJ2-7,CSVGTGAYEQYF,TGCAGCGTGGGGACAGGGGCCTACGAGCAGTACTTC
.,.,TRBV30,TRBJ1-2,CAWSVPTQGGYTF,TGTGCCTGGAGTGTACCGACCCAGGGTGGCTACACCTTC
.,TRBD2,TRBV25-1,TRBJ2-7,CASSDLGLAYEQYF,TGTGCCAGCAGCGACCTGGGACTAGCCTACGAGCAGTACTTC
.,.,TRBV5-1,TRBJ1-6,CASSRAAGSPLHF,TGCGCCAGCTCTCGGGCCGCGGGATCACCCCTCCACTTT
.,TRBD1,TRBV18,TRBJ2-7,CASSPGQGVSEQYF,TGTGCCAGCTCACCGGGACAGGGAGTTTCCGAGCAGTACTTC
.,.,TRBV30,TRBJ1-4,CAWSVKADAEKLFF,TGTGCCTGGAGTGTAAAGGCAGACGCGGAAAAACTGTTTTTT
.,.,TRBV5-1,TRBJ1-4,CASSLGQPNEKLFF,TGCGCCAGCAGCCTCGGACAGCCTAATGAAAAACTGTTTTTT